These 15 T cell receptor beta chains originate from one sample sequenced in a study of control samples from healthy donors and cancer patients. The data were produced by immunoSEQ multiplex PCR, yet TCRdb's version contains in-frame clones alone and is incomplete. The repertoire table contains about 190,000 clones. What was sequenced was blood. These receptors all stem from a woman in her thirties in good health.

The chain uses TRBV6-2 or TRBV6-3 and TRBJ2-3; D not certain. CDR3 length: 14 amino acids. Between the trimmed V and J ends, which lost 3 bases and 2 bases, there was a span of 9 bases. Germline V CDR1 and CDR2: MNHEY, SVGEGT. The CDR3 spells CASSYVQYTDTQYF. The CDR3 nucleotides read TGTGCCAGCAGTTATGTCCAGTACACAGATACGCAGTATTTT.

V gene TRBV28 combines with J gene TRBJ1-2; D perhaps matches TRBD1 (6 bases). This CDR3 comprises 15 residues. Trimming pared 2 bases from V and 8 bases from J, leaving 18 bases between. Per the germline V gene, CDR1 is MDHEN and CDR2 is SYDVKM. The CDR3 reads CASSLMGWGADGYTF. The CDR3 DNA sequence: TGTGCCAGCAGTTTAATGGGGTGGGGGGCGGACGGCTACACCTTC.

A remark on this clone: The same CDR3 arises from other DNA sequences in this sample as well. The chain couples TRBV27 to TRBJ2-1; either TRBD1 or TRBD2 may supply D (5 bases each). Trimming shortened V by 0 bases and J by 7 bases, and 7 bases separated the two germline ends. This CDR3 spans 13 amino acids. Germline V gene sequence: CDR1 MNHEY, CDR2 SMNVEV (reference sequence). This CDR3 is CASSLSRGNEQFF. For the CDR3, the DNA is TGTGCCAGCAGTTTATCGAGGGGTAATGAGCAGTTCTTC.

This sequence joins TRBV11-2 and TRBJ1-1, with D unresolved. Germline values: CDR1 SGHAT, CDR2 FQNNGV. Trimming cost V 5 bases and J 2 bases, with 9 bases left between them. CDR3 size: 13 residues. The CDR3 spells CASSIQRNTEAFF. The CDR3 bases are TGTGCCAGCAGCATACAGCGAAACACTGAAGCTTTCTTT.

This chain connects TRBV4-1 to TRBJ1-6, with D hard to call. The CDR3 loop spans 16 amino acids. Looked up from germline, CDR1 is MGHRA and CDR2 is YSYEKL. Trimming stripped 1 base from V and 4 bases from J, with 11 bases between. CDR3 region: CASSQVVLPYNSPLHF. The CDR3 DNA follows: TGCGCCAGCAGCCAAGTGGTGCTGCCTTATAATTCACCCCTCCACTTT.

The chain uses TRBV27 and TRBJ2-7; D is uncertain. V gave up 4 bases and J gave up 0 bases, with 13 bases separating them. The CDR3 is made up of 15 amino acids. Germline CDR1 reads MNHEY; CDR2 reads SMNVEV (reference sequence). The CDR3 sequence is CASSSFKGYSYEQYF. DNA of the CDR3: TGTGCCAGCAGTTCGTTTAAGGGTTACTCCTACGAGCAGTACTTC.

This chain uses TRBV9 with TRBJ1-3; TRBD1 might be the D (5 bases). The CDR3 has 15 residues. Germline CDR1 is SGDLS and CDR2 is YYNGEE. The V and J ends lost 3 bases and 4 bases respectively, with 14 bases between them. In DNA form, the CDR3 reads TGTGCCAGCAGCGCCCACGGGGGAACAGGAAACACCATATATTTT. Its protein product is CASSAHGGTGNTIYF. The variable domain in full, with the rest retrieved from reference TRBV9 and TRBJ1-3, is DSGVTQTPKHLITATGQRVTLRCSPRSGDLSVYWYQQSLDQGLQFLIQYYNGEERAKGNILERFSAQQFPDLHSELNLSSLELGDSALYFCASSAHGGTGNTIYFGEGSWLTVV.

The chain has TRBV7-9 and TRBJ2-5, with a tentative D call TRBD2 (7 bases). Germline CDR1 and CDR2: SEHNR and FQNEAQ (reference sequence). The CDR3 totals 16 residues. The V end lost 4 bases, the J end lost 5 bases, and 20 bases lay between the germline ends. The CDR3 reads CASSSPGRGDRETQYF. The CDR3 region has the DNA TGTGCCAGCAGCTCACCGGGGAGGGGGGACCGCGAGACCCAGTACTTC.

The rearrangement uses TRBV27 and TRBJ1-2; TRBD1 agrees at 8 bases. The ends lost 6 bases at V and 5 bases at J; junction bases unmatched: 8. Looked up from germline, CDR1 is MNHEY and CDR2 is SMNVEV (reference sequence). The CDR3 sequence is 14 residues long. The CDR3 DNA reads TGTGCCAGCAGGACCCAGGGGGCGCGGTATGGCTACACCTTC. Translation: CASRTQGARYGYTF.

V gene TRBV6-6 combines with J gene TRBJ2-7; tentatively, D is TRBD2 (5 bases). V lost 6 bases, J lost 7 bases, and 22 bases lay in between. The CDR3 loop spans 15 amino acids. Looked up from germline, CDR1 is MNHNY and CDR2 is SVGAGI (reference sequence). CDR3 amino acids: CASSDTRSRTREQYF. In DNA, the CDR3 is TGTGCCAGCAGCGACACAAGATCGAGAACTAGGGAGCAGTACTTC.

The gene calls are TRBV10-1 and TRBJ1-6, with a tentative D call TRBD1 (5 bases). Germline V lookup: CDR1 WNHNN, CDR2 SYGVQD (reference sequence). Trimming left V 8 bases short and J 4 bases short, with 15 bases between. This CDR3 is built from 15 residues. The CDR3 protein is CASGKVRVYNSPLHF. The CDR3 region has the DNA TGCGCCAGCGGGAAAGTCAGGGTGTATAATTCACCCCTCCACTTT.

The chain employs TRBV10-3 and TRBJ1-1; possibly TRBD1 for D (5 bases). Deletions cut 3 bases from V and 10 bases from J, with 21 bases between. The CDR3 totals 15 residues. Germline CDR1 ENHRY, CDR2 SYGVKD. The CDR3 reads CAISEQTGTWNTAFF. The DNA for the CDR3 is TGTGCCATCAGTGAACAGACCGGGACGTGGAATACAGCTTTCTTT.

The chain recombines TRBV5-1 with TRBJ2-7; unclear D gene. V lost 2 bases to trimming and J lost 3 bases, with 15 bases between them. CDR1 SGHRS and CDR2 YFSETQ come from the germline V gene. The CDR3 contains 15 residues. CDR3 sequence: CASSFQWGTGYEQYF. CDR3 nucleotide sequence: TGCGCCAGCAGCTTCCAATGGGGTACGGGCTACGAGCAGTACTTC.

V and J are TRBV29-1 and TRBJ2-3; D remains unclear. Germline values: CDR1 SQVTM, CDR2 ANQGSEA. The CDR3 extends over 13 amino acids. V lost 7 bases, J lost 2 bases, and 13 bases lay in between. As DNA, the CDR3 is TGCAGCGCCCAAGGGCAGGTCACAGATACGCAGTATTTT. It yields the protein CSAQGQVTDTQYF.

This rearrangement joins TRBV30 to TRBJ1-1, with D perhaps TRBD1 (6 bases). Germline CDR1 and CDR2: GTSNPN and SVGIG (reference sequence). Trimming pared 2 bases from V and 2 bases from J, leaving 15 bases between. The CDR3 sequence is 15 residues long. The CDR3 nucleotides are TGTGCCTGGAGTACTCGGACAGCTGGTAACACTGAAGCTTTCTTT. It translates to CAWSTRTAGNTEAFF.